This TCR beta chain was documented in a study of PD-L1 blockade in urothelial cancer. With regard to this clone: The antigen remains undetermined.

The CDR3 spans 12 residues. CDR1 and CDR2 from the germline V gene are SGHAT and FQNNGV. V gave up 7 bases and J gave up 4 bases, with 11 bases separating them. The method was immunoSEQ multiplex PCR; TCRdb's version includes in-frame clones alone and lacks a portion of them. The sample lists about 39,000 clones, roughly 84% occurring once. Study-wide results and limits: Pretreatment TCR clonality in blood under the median foretold superior survival.

Time point: peripheral blood 6 weeks after treatment start. Patients presented with locally advanced or metastatic urothelial carcinoma. The rearrangement links TRBV11-2 to TRBJ2-7; possible D gene TRBD2, 5 bases. This clonotype was obtained from a man aged 40-49 years with urothelial cancer. The source was PBMCs, collected around atezolizumab (anti-PD-L1) treatment. The CDR3 loop is CASTKREYEQYF. The CDR3 DNA reads TGTGCCAGCACTAAAAGGGAGTACGAGCAGTACTTC.